This T cell receptor (beta chain) is drawn from a study of T cell repertoires and leukemia-associated antigens. Overall study context: Effective reads per sample ranged from about 3 to 5.0 million.

TCRdb independently ran MiXCR on the 5' RACE reads; one entry per CDR3 protein. Here the sample spans 9,000 to 15,000 distinct CDR3 sequences, about 40% being singletons. The V and J ends lost 6 bases and 6 bases, in that order; junction bases with no gene match: 8. CDR3 length equals 15 residues. Germline V gene lookup returns CDR1 MGHRA and CDR2 YSYEKL. This clonotype was seen a handful of times. Its antigen is undetermined. The sample comprised CD3+ T cells sorted from blood and cultured. The clonotype originates from a female donor in good health. The rearrangement joins TRBV4-1 to TRBJ2-2; 9 positions agree with TRBD2. CDR3 loop: CASRAAGGLSGELFF. DNA for the CDR3: TGCGCCAGCAGGGCGGCGGGAGGGCTCTCCGGGGAGCTGTTTTTT.